This section outlines one T cell receptor (beta chain) sequence together with its context. Its cognate antigen is unknown. V trimming: 1 base; J trimming: 1 base; junction bases outside the gene matches: 4. This CDR3 comprises 15 residues. In germline, CDR1 is SGHAT, CDR2 FQNNGV. TCRdb keeps only in-frame clones here, not all; method: immunoSEQ multiplex PCR. Of tens of thousands of clones in the sample, around 81% were seen once. These data belong to a study of cytomegalovirus exposure and HLA in healthy donors. Overall study findings and caveats: There were three CMV-associated chains whose specificity for CMV antigens was confirmed in vitro. The investigators catalogued 150 or so TCR beta chains as cytomegalovirus-associated. Reported performance of the classifier showed diagnosis of cytomegalovirus status with high specificity and sensitivity. Among TCR sequences, most were rare, though some public TCRs appeared in many donors.

Sequencing used PBMCs. The V and J genes are TRBV11-2 and TRBJ2-7; 7 bases match TRBD1. The source of this sequence is a young man in good health and CMV-seronegative. CDR3 sequence (DNA): TGTGCCAGCAGCTTAGGAGGGGGCCCTTCCTACGAGCAGTACTTC. Translating it yields CASSLGGGPSYEQYF.